One sample yielded the 10 T cell receptor beta chains listed below, sequenced in a study of OX40 agonist ivuxolimab in advanced cancers. This table comes from immunoSEQ multiplex PCR, and its TCRdb copy is limited to in-frame clones, with some not included. The profile shows roughly 91,000 clones, about 96% of them singletons. The specimen was CD4+ or CD8+ T cells sorted from blood, collected in a trial of the OX40 agonist ivuxolimab. These receptors all stem from an adult with an advanced solid tumor such as melanoma, head and neck, liver or kidney cancer.

This CDR3 reads CASSLMGNYGYTF. The CDR3 nucleotides read TGTGCCAGCAGCTTAATGGGGAACTATGGCTACACCTTC. This chain links TRBV7-9 with TRBJ1-2; D is ambiguous. This CDR3 is built from 13 residues. V was cut by 2 bases and J by 2 bases, with 6 bases left in between. Germline-derived CDR1 and CDR2 are SEHNR and FQNEAQ (reference sequence). The variable domain in full, with the rest retrieved from reference TRBV7-9 and TRBJ1-2, is DTGVSQNPRHKITKRGQNVTFRCDPISEHNRLYWYRQTLGQGPEFLTYFQNEAQLEKSRLLSDRFSAERPKGSFSTLEIQRTEQGDSAMYLCASSLMGNYGYTFGSGTRLTVV.

The V and J genes are TRBV27 and TRBJ2-3; possible D gene TRBD2, 6 bases. The ends were cut back, 3 bases at V and 0 bases at J, with 10 bases in the middle. This CDR3 region has 15 residues. CDR1 and CDR2 (germline): MNHEY, SMNVEV (reference sequence). The CDR3 nucleotides read TGTGCCAGCAGTTTTAGGCGGGGTAGCACAGATACGCAGTATTTT. This encodes CASSFRRGSTDTQYF.

The V and J genes are TRBV28 and TRBJ2-3; a possible D gene is TRBD1 (6 bases). Germline CDR1 and CDR2: MDHEN and SYDVKM. The length of the CDR3 is 14 residues. The V end was cut by 5 bases, the J end by 4 bases, with 13 bases between. The CDR3 region is CASSPKGTPDTQYF. The CDR3 DNA sequence: TGTGCCAGCAGTCCCAAAGGGACACCAGATACGCAGTATTTT.

The rearrangement links TRBV6-1 to TRBJ2-7; possible D gene TRBD1, 5 bases. The germline V gene encodes CDR1 MNHNS and CDR2 SASEGT. The germline V and J ends were trimmed by 2 bases and 1 base, with 15 bases remaining between them. This CDR3 has 16 amino acids. Here the CDR3 reads CASSEWLTTASYEQYF. The CDR3 DNA is TGTGCCAGCAGTGAATGGTTGACGACAGCGTCCTACGAGCAGTACTTC.

In its sample, this clone was seen once. This sequence joins TRBV2 and TRBJ1-3; 9 bases map to TRBD1. Trimming at V came to 8 bases and at J to 5 bases, leaving 4 bases not matched to a gene. Germline-derived CDR1 and CDR2 are SNHLY and FYNNEI. CDR3 length equals 13 residues. The CDR3, as DNA: TGTGCCAGCGTGGGACAGGGTCGAAACACCATATATTTT. Protein sequence: CASVGQGRNTIYF. The full variable domain, its missing parts supplied by reference TRBV2 and TRBJ1-3, is EPEVTQTPSHQVTQMGQEVILRCVPISNHLYFYWYRQILGQKVEFLVSFYNNEISEKSEIFDDQFSVERPDGSNFTLKIRSTKLEDSAMYFCASVGQGRNTIYFGEGSWLTVV.

The chain recombines TRBV21-1 with TRBJ1-2; TRBD1 is the table's D call, not checked against the DNA. TRBV21-1 is flagged as a pseudogene. The CDR3 length is 14 residues. The chain's CDR3 is CASSRTRVNYGYTF. CDR3 sequence (DNA): TGTGCCAGCAGCAGGACCAGGGTTAACTATGGCTACACCTTC.

The V call is TRBV4-3, the J call TRBJ2-3; TRBD2 might be the D (6 bases). The CDR3 extends over 14 amino acids. Germline V CDR1 and CDR2: LGHNA, YSLEER. Trimming took 1 base from V and 4 from J, leaving 9 bases between them. The CDR3 loop is CASSQAGVADTQYF. The DNA for the CDR3 is TGCGCCAGCAGCCAAGCGGGAGTGGCAGATACGCAGTATTTT.

This chain joins TRBV5-6 and TRBJ2-3; D ambiguous. CDR3 length: 12 amino acids. Germline V gives CDR1 SGHDT, CDR2 YYEEEE. Trimming left V 1 base short and J 4 bases short, with 4 bases between. The CDR3 bases are TGTGCCAGCAGCTTGACCTCAGATACGCAGTATTTT. Amino acids: CASSLTSDTQYF.

This clone was recorded only once. Here the CDR3 DNA reads TGCGCCAGCAGTGTGGATTACAATGAGCAGTTCTTC. Amino acid sequence: CASSVDYNEQFF. The chain combines TRBV10-1 with TRBJ2-1, with D uncertain. The length of the CDR3 is 12 residues. V was shortened by 4 bases and J by 4 bases, with 5 bases between the two germline ends. In germline, CDR1 is WNHNN, CDR2 SYGVQD (reference sequence).

The chain joins TRBV18 to TRBJ1-1; no reliable D call. The V gene lost 5 bases and the J gene lost 7 bases, with 17 bases spanning the gap. CDR1 and CDR2 from the germline V gene are KGHSH and LQKENI. The CDR3 totals 14 residues. CDR3 nucleotides: TGTGCCAGCTCAGCCCTCGGCGGGTCGAGTGAAGCTTTCTTT. It yields the protein CASSALGGSSEAFF.